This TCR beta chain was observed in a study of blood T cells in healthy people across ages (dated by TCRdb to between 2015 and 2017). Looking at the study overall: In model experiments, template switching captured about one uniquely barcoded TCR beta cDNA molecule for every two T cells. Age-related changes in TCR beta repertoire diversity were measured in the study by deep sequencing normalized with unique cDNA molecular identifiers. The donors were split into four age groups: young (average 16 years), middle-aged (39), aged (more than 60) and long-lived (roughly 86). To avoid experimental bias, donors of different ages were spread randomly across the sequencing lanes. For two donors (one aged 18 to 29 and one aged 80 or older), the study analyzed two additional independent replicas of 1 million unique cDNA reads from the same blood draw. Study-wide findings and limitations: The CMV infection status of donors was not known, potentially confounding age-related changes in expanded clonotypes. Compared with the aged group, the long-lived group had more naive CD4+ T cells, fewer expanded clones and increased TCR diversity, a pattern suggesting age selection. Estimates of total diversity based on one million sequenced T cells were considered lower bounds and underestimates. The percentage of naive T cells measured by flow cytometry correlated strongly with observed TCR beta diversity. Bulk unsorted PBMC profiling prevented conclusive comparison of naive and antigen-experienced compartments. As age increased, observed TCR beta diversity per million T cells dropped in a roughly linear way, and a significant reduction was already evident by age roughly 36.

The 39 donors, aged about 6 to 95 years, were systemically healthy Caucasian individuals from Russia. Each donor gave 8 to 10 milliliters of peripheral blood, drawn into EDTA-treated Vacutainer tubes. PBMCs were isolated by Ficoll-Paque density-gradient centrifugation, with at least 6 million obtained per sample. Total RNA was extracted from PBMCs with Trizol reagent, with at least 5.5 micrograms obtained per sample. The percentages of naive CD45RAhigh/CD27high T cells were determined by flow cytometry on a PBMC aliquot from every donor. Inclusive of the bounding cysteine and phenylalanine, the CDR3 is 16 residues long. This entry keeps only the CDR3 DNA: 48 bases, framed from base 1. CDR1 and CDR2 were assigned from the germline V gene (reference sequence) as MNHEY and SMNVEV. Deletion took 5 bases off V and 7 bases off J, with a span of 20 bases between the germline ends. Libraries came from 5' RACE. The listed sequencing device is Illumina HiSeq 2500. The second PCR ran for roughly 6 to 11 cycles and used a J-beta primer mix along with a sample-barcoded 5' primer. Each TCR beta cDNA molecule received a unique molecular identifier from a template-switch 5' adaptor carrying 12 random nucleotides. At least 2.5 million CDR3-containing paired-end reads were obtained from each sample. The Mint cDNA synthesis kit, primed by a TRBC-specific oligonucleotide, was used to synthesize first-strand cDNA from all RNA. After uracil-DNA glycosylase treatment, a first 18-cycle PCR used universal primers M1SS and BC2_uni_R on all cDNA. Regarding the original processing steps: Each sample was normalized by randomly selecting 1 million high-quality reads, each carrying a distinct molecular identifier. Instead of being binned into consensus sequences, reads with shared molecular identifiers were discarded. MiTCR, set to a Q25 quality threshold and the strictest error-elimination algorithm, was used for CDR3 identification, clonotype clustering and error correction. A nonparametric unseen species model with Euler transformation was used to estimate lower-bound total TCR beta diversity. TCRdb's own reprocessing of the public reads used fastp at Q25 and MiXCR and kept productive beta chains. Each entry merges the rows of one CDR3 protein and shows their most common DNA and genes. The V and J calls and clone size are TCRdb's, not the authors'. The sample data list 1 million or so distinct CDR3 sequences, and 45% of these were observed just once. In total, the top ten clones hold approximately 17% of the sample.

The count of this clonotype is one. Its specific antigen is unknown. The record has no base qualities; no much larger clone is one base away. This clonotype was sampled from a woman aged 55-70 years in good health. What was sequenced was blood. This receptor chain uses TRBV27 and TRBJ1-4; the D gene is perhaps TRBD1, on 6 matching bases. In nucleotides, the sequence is TGTGCCAGCAGTGATTTTAAGGGGGAGTTAGGTGAAAAACTGTTTTTT. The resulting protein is CASSDFKGELGEKLFF. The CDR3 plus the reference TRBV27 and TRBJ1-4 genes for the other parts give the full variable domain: EAQVTQNPRYLITVTGKKLTVTCSQNMNHEYMSWYRQDPGLGLRQIYYSMNVEVTDKGDVPEGYKVSRKEKRNFPLILESPSPNQTSLYFCASSDFKGELGEKLFFGSGTQLSVL.